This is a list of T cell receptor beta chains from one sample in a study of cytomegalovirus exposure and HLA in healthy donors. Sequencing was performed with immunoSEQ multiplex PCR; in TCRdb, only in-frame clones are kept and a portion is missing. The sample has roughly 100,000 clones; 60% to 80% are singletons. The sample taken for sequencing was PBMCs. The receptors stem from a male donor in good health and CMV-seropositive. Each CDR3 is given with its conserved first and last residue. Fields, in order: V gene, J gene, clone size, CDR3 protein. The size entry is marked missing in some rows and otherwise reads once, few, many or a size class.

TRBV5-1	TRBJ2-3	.	CASSLGTEVTDTQYF
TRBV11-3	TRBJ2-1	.	CASSFRDSDGYNEQFF
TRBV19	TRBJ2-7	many	CASSFGTSGTGEQYF
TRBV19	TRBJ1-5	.	CATQEGGNQPQHF
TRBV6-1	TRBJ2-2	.	CASSVPRGTTGELFF
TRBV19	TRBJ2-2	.	CASRGQGVITGELFF
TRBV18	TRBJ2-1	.	CASSLLGAEYNEQFF
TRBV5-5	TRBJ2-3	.	CASSFQGQEPTDTQYF
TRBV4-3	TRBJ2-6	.	CASSQVSGGPGANGLTF
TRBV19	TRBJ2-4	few	CATRRDPNIQYF
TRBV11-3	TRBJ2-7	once	CASSPGGAASYEQYF
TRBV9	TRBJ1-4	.	CASSRTGRNEKLFF